This TCR beta chain was recorded in a study of regulatory T cells in long-lasting Graves disease. Through Arm-PCR of CDR3 regions and iRepertoire HTBI primers, TCR beta libraries were built. MiXCR was run by TCRdb on the multiplex PCR reads, yielding one entry per CDR3 protein. Among under 450,000 distinct CDR3 sequences, 20% to 30% were seen once, and the ten largest hold about a quarter. This clonotype was detected many times. Time point described: persistent/refractory GD, antithyroid drugs over 5 years with positive TRAb. From PBMCs, RNA was extracted and then used to make the TCR library. CDR3 size: 18 residues. V was cut by 5 bases and J by 0 bases, with 17 bases left in between. Germline assignment: CDR1 MDHEN and CDR2 SYDVKM.

This material consisted of peripheral blood mononuclear cells (PBMCs), taken when the disease was refractory, from a patient treated with antithyroid drugs. The receptor was isolated from a female donor with Graves disease. The chain has TRBV28 and TRBJ2-6; D is undetermined. The CDR3 loop reads CASSPMLILGSGANVLTF. DNA of the CDR3: TGTGCCAGCAGTCCAATGTTAATATTGGGCTCTGGGGCCAACGTCCTGACTTTC. The full variable domain, in which reference TRBV28 and TRBJ2-6 provide the parts outside the CDR3, is DVKVTQSSRYLVKRTGEKVFLECVQDMDHENMFWYRQDPGLGLRLIYFSYDVKMKEKGDIPEGYSVSREKKERFSLILESASTNQTSMYLCASSPMLILGSGANVLTFGAGSRLTVL.